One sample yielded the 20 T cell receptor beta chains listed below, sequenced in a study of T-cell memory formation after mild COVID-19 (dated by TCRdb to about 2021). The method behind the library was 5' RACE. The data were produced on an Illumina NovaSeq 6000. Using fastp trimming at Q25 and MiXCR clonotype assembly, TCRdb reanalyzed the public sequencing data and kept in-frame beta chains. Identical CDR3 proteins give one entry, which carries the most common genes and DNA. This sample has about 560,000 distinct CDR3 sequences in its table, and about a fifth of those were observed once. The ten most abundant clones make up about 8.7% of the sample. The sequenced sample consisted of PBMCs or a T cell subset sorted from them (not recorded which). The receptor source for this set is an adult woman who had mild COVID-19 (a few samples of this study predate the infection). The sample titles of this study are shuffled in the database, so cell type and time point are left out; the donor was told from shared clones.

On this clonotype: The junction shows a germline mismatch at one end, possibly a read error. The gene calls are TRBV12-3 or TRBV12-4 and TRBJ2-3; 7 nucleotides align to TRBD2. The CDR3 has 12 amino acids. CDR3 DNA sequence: TGTGCCAGCAGTGTAGCGGGCAAAACGCAGTATTTT. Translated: CASSVAGKTQYF.

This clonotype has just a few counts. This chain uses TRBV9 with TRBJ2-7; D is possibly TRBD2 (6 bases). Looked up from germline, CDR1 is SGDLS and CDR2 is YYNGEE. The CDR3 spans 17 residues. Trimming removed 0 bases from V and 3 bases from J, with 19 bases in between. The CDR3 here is CASSVAPSMDSGYEQYF. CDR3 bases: TGTGCCAGCAGCGTAGCCCCCTCAATGGATAGCGGCTACGAGCAGTACTTC.

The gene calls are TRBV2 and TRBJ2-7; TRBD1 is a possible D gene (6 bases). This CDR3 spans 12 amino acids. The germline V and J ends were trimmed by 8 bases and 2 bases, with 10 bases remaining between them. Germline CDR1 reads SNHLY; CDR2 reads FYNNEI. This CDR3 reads CASGDNPYEQYF. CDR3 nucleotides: TGTGCCAGCGGGGACAACCCCTACGAGCAGTACTTC.

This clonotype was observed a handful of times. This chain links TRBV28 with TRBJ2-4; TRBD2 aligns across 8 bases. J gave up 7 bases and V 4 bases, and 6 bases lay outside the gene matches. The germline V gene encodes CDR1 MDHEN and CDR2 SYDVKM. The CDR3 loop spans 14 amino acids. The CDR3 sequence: CASSYGREANIQYF. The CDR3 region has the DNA TGTGCCAGCAGTTATGGGCGGGAGGCCAACATTCAGTACTTC.

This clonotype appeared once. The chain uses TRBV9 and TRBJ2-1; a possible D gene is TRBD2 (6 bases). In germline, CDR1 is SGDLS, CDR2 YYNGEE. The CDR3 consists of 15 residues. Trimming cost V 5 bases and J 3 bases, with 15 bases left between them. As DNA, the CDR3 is TGTGCCAGCAGTCCCTGGCGGGGAAACTACAATGAGCAGTTCTTC. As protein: CASSPWRGNYNEQFF.

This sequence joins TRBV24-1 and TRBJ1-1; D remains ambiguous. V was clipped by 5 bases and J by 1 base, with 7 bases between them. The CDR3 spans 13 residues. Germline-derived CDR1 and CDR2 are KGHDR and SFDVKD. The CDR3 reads CATSAAGNTEAFF. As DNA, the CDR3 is TGTGCCACCAGTGCAGCGGGGAACACTGAAGCTTTCTTT.

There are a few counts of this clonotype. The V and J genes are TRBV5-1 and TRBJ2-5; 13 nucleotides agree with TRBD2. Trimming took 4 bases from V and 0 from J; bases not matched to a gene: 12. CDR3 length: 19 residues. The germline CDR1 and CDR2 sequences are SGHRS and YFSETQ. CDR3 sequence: CASSKGLAGTMGYQETQYF. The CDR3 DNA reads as TGCGCCAGCAGCAAGGGACTAGCGGGAACTATGGGGTACCAAGAGACCCAGTACTTC.

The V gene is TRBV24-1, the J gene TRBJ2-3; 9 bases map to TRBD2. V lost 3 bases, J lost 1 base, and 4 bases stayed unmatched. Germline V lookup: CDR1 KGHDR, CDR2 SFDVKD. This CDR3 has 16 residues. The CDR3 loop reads CATSDPIAGGTDTQYF. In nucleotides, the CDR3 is TGTGCCACCAGTGATCCTATAGCGGGAGGCACAGATACGCAGTATTTT.

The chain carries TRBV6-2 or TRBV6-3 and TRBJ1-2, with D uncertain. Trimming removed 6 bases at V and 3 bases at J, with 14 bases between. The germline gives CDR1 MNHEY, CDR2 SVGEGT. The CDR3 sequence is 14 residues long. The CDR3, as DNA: TGTGCCAGCAGAGGACTCACTGCCCACTATGGCTACACCTTC. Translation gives CASRGLTAHYGYTF.

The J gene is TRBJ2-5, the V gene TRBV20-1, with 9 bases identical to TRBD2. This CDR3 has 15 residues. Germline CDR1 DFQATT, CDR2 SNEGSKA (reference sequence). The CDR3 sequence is CSALAGNMYQETQYF. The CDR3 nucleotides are TGCAGCGCTCTAGCGGGGAATATGTACCAAGAGACCCAGTACTTC.

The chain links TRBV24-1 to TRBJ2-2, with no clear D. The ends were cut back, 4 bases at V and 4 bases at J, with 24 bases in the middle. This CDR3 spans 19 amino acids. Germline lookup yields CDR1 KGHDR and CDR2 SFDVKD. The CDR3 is CATSDAPGLGDRGTGELFF. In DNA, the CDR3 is TGTGCCACCAGTGACGCCCCAGGCCTAGGAGACCGAGGCACCGGGGAGCTGTTTTTT.

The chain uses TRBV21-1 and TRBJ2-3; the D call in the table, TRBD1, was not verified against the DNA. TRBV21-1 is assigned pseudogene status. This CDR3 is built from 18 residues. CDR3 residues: CASSKIGDPGTVKDTQYF. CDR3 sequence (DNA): TGTGCCAGCAGCAAAATCGGGGATCCCGGGACAGTAAAAGATACGCAGTATTTT.

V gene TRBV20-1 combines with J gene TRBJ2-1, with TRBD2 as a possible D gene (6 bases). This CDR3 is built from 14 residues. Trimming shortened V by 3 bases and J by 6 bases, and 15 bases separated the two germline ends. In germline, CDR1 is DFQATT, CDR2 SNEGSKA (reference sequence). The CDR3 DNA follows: TGCAGTGCTAGGAGCGCCGGGACTCGCAATGAGCAGTTCTTC. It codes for CSARSAGTRNEQFF.

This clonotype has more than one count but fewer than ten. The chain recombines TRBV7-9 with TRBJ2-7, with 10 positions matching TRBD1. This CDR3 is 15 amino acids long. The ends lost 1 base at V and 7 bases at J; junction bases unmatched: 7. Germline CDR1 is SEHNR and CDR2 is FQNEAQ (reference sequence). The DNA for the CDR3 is TGTGCCAGCAGCTTAGGGAGACAGGGGGCGGAGGAGCAGTACTTC. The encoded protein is CASSLGRQGAEEQYF.

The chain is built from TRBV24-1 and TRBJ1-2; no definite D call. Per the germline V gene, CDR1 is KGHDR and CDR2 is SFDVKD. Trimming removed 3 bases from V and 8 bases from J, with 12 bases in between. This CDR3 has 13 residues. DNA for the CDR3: TGTGCCACCAGTGATGTAGGTTCGGGGGGCTACACCTTC. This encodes CATSDVGSGGYTF.

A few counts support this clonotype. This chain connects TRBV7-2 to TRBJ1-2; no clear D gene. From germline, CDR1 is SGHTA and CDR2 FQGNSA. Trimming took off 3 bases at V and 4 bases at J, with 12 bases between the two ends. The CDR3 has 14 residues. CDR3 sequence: CASSFGLDSYGYTF. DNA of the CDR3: TGTGCCAGCAGCTTTGGACTGGATTCCTATGGCTACACCTTC.

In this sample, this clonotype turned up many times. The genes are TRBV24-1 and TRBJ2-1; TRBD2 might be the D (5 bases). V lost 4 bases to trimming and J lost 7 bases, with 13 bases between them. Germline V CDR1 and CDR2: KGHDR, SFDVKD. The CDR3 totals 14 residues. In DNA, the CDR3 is TGTGCCACCAGTGACCTCCCGGGCGGGAATGAGCAGTTCTTC. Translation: CATSDLPGGNEQFF.

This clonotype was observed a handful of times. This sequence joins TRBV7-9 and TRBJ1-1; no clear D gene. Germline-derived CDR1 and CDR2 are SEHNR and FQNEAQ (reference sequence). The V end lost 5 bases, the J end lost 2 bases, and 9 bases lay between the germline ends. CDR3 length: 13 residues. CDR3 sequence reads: CASSSVANTEAFF. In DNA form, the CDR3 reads TGTGCCAGCAGCAGCGTAGCCAACACTGAAGCTTTCTTT.

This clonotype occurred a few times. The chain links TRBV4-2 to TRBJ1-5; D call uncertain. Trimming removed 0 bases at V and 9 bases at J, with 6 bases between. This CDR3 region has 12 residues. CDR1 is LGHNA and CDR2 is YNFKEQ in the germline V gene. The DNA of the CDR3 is TGTGCCAGCAGCCAAGATCGAGGGCCCCAGCATTTT. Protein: CASSQDRGPQHF.

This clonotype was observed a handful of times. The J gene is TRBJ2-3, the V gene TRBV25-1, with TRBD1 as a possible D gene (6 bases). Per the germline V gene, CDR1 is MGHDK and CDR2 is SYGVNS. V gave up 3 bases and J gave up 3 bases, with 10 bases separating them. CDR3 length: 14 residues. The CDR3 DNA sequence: TGTGCCAGCAGTGATGGGGGCAGGACAGATACGCAGTATTTT. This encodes CASSDGGRTDTQYF. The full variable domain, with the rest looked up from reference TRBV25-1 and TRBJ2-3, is EADIYQTPRYLVIGTGKKITLECSQTMGHDKMYWYQQDPGMELHLIHYSYGVNSTEKGDLSSESTVSRIRTEHFPLTLESARPSHTSQYLCASSDGGRTDTQYFGPGTRLTVL.